This TCR beta chain was recorded in a study of blood T cells in healthy people across ages. Broader study findings: While age rose, TCR beta diversity per million T cells dropped in a roughly linear way. Donor CMV status, an unknown factor, possibly confounded changes in expanded clonotypes.

In the case of this clonotype: Its target is unknown.

This CDR3 comprises 14 residues. Combining a sample-barcoded 5' primer with a J-beta primer mix, a second PCR ran for about 7 to 11 cycles. One entry per CDR3 protein, called by TCRdb with MiXCR from the 5' RACE reads. The data show around 1,000,000 distinct CDR3 sequences, under 30% seen once. These data are also associated with another study on T cells of mothers and their children. As that report states: When mothers and children were related, their normalized repertoire overlap, which was always slightly higher, did not differ significantly from that of unrelated pairs. Clones that were microchimeric and persistent were not detected among T cells.

The clonotype originates from a girl aged 2 to 9 in good health. The V call is TRBV21-1, the J call TRBJ1-2; no DNA check was done on the table's D call, TRBD1. TRBV21-1 is recorded as a pseudogene. The sequenced sample was blood. CDR3 loop: CASSKEEGAKGYTF. The CDR3 bases are TGTGCCAGCAGCAAAGAAGAGGGGGCGAAGGGCTACACCTTC.